A selection of T cell receptor beta chains follows, all from one sample in a study of cytomegalovirus exposure and HLA in healthy donors. Assay: immunoSEQ multiplex PCR; the TCRdb copy retains only in-frame clones and omits some. In the table there are 150,000 to 200,000 clones, about 82% of which are singletons. The sample taken for sequencing was PBMCs. The receptors originated from a woman between 18 and 29 years old in good health and CMV-seronegative. CDR3s include the opening cysteine and the closing phenylalanine or tryptophan. A D gene is named only where the DNA matches it firmly. Only some rows state a clone size, as once, few, many or a class for expanded clones.

clone_size j_call v_call d_call cdr3_nt cdr3_aa
few TRBJ2-7 TRBV12-5 - TGTGCTAGTGGTTTGGTGACTCGGGGCGAGCAGTACTTC CASGLVTRGEQYF
- TRBJ1-5 TRBV19 TRBD1 TGTGCCAGTAGACTACAGGGGGCCTACAATCAGCCCCAGCATTTT CASRLQGAYNQPQHF
- TRBJ2-1 TRBV7-2 - TGTGCCAGCAGCTCCTACTTCAATGAGCAGTTCTTC CASSSYFNEQFF
- TRBJ1-5 TRBV23-1 - TGCGCCAGCAGTCAACTGAAAAGGGTCGGACACTACCGCAATCAGCCCCAGCATTTT CASSQLKRVGHYRNQPQHF
- TRBJ2-3 TRBV19 TRBD2 TGTGCCAGTAGCCGACTAGCGGGAGGGCTCGCAGATACGCAGTATTTT CASSRLAGGLADTQYF
- TRBJ2-4 TRBV5-1 TRBD2 TGCGCCAGCAGCTTTCTAGCGGGAGTAGGCAAAAACATTCAGTACTTC CASSFLAGVGKNIQYF
- TRBJ2-5 TRBV4-1 - TGCGCCAGCAGCCAAGAGGCAATGGAGACCCAGTACTTC CASSQEAMETQYF
- TRBJ1-5 TRBV10-2 - TGCGCCAGCCGGGGGGGAAATAGCAATCAGCCCCAGCATTTT CASRGGNSNQPQHF
once TRBJ1-1 TRBV6-1 - TGTGCCAGCACCCAAACGTCGACAGGGAACACTGAAGCTTTCTTT CASTQTSTGNTEAFF
- TRBJ2-7 TRBV25-1 - TGTGCCAGCATGCTGCGCGAGCAGTACTTC CASMLREQYF
- TRBJ1-5 TRBV19 - TGTGCCAGTTCCAAATCAGCGGTTGGTCAGCCCCAGCATTTT CASSKSAVGQPQHF
- TRBJ2-5 TRBV2 - TGTGCCAGCTCCTGGGCTCGCCAAGAGACCCAGTACTTC CASSWARQETQYF
- TRBJ2-7 TRBV2 TRBD1 TGTGCCAGCAGTGAAAGGACAGGGGATTACGAGCAGTACTTC CASSERTGDYEQYF
once TRBJ2-7 TRBV20-1 TRBD1 TGCAGTGCTAGCAGGGGGTGGGAGCAGTACTTC CSASRGWEQYF
- TRBJ2-1 TRBV2 - TGTGCCAGCAGTGCATCCGGGCGGGGCGACACTGCTGAGCAGTTCTTC CASSASGRGDTAEQFF
- TRBJ1-4 TRBV19 TRBD1 TGTGCCAGTAGTGACCCGGGACAGGGTAGTGAAAAACTGTTTTTT CASSDPGQGSEKLFF
- TRBJ1-4 TRBV5-1 - TGCGCCAGCAGCTTTGAAGGGGATGAAAAACTGTTTTTT CASSFEGDEKLFF
few TRBJ1-5 TRBV7-9 TRBD1 TGTGCCAGCAGCGGCGGACAGGGTAATCAGCCCCAGCATTTT CASSGGQGNQPQHF
- TRBJ2-2 TRBV9 TRBD2 TGTGCCAGCAGCGTAGGCGGGGGGGCCCCCGGGGAGCTGTTTTTT CASSVGGGAPGELFF
- TRBJ2-1 TRBV2 - TGTGCCAGCAGTGTGGAGAAACTTAATGAGCAGTTCTTC CASSVEKLNEQFF
- TRBJ2-3 TRBV2 TRBD2 TGTGCCAGCAGTGGGAATCCGGGACTAGCGGGGATGGATACGCAGTATTTT CASSGNPGLAGMDTQYF
- TRBJ2-5 TRBV9 TRBD2 TGTGCCAGCAGCGTACGAGCGGGGGGGCAAGAGACCCAGTACTTC CASSVRAGGQETQYF
- TRBJ2-6 TRBV6-5 TRBD1 TGTGCCAGCAGGGCAACAGGGGCTGGGGCCAACGTCCTGACTTTC CASRATGAGANVLTF
- TRBJ1-2 TRBV6-8 TRBD1 TGTGCCAGCAGTTACGTGGACAGGGGGCGTCAGAACTATGGCTACACCTTC CASSYVDRGRQNYGYTF
- TRBJ2-1 TRBV7-6 - TGTGCCAGCAGCTGGCCCGTCGGGAGCGGCGTTGGCGACAATGAGCAGTTCTTC CASSWPVGSGVGDNEQFF
few TRBJ2-1 TRBV2 TRBD2 TGTGCCAGCAGTGAAAGGGCCAGCGGGGGGGGTGAGCAGTTCTTC CASSERASGGGEQFF
- TRBJ2-1 TRBV6-6 TRBD2 TGTGCCAGCAGTTACCGATCAGGCGGGGGGGCGAATGAGCAGTTCTTC CASSYRSGGGANEQFF
- TRBJ1-6 TRBV20-1 TRBD1 TGCAGTGCTACCGACAGGGGACCCACTCACTTT CSATDRGPTHF
- TRBJ2-3 TRBV30 TRBD2 TGTGCCTGGAGTCGGTATAGGGGCGGGGGGGCCGTCGCAGATACGCAGTATTTT CAWSRYRGGGAVADTQYF
- TRBJ2-4 TRBV6-1 - TGTGCCAGCAGTCCCCAGACTGAAGGAGTGGCCATTCAGTACTTC CASSPQTEGVAIQYF
- TRBJ1-1 TRBV4-2 TRBD1 TGTGCCAGCAGCCAGGAGAACGACAGGGGGAGGACTGAAGCTTTCTTT CASSQENDRGRTEAFF
- TRBJ2-2 TRBV4-2 TRBD2 TGTGCCAGCAGCCAAGTTACTAGCGGGGGGGCTAACGGGGAGCTGTTTTTT CASSQVTSGGANGELFF
- TRBJ2-7 TRBV7-7 - TGTGCCAGCAGCTTTAGCCCCGCGGACGAGCAGTACTTC CASSFSPADEQYF
once TRBJ1-6 TRBV15 - TGTGCCACCAGCAGGGCACAGGGCGCAGTTACCTCCTATAATTCACCCCTCCACTTT CATSRAQGAVTSYNSPLHF
- TRBJ2-2 TRBV30 - TGTGCCTGGCCAAGTACAGAAATCGCGAACACCGGGGAGCTGTTTTTT CAWPSTEIANTGELFF
few TRBJ2-7 TRBV10-1 - TGCGCCAGCAAAACAGGAACGAACTCCTACGAGCAGTACTTC CASKTGTNSYEQYF
- TRBJ1-3 TRBV4-1 - TGCGCCAGCAGCAAGGACAGAAACTCTGGAAACACCATATATTTT CASSKDRNSGNTIYF
- TRBJ1-1 TRBV5-8 - TGTGCCAGCTACCTTAGTGGCGGGAGCGCCACTGAAGCTTTCTTT CASYLSGGSATEAFF
- TRBJ1-5 TRBV7-9 - TGTGCCAGCAGCTTTGGAGCAGATCAGCCCCAGCATTTT CASSFGADQPQHF
few TRBJ2-7 TRBV19 - TGTGCCAGTAGGCGGGGTCAGGGCGCCTACGAGCAGTACTTC CASRRGQGAYEQYF
once TRBJ2-7 TRBV5-1 TRBD2 TGCGCCAGCAGCTCCTCACTAGCGGGAAGCTACGAGCAGTACTTC CASSSSLAGSYEQYF
- TRBJ2-6 TRBV5-1 TRBD1 TGCGCCAGCAGCCCCCGGGACAGGGCACCTACATCTGGGGCCAACGTCCTGACTTTC CASSPRDRAPTSGANVLTF
- TRBJ2-5 TRBV30 - TGTGCCTGGCAGGGTCAAGAGACCCAGTACTTC CAWQGQETQYF
- TRBJ1-5 TRBV19 - TGTGCCAGTAGTATTGAAGGGGCAGGGAATCAGCCCCAGCATTTT CASSIEGAGNQPQHF
- TRBJ2-3 TRBV5-1 - TGCGCCAGCAGCTTTCCAGGAGGTCCAGATACGCAGTATTTT CASSFPGGPDTQYF
- TRBJ2-4 TRBV5-1 TRBD1 TGCGCCAGCAGCTTGGAATGGGGGACAGGGGGCATTCAGTACTTC CASSLEWGTGGIQYF
- TRBJ2-3 TRBV27 TRBD2 TGTGCCAGCATGGGAGTAGGACTAGCGGGTTTCACAGATACGCAGTATTTT CASMGVGLAGFTDTQYF
- TRBJ2-3 TRBV27 TRBD2 TGTGCCAGCAGTTACGGACTAGCTCGGGAAGGCTTCTCAGATACGCAGTATTTT CASSYGLAREGFSDTQYF
- TRBJ2-3 TRBV27 TRBD2 TGTGCCAGCAGTTTCCTACTAGCGGGAGCCACAGATACGCAGTATTTT CASSFLLAGATDTQYF
- TRBJ1-3 TRBV5-4 TRBD1 TGTGCCAGCAGCTTGGATGGGACAGGGAGCTCTGGAAACACCATATATTTT CASSLDGTGSSGNTIYF
- TRBJ2-3 TRBV30 - TGTGCCTGGGGCCAGGGGTCGGGAGATACGCAGTATTTT CAWGQGSGDTQYF
- TRBJ2-3 TRBV25-1 - TGTGCCAGCAGTGGGCAACCTTTCGTCGCAGATACGCAGTATTTT CASSGQPFVADTQYF
- TRBJ1-2 TRBV5-6 - TGTGCCAGCAGCTTGAAGCCTGCGTCCCTCAGAGGGAATGGCTACACCTTC CASSLKPASLRGNGYTF
- TRBJ2-7 TRBV5-4 TRBD2 TGTGCCAGCAGCTCGGGACTAGCGGGGGGTTACGAGCAGTACTTC CASSSGLAGGYEQYF
- TRBJ1-1 TRBV6-5 - TGTGCCAGCAGCCCAACAGGGTTTCCTGAAGCTTTCTTT CASSPTGFPEAFF
- TRBJ2-2 TRBV7-9 - TGTGCCAGCAGTGGGGGTAGCGGCACCGGGGAGCTGTTTTTT CASSGGSGTGELFF
- TRBJ2-2 TRBV10-2 TRBD2 TGCGCCAGCATTCCGGGGGGGCGTGGCACCGGGGAGCTGTTTTTT CASIPGGRGTGELFF